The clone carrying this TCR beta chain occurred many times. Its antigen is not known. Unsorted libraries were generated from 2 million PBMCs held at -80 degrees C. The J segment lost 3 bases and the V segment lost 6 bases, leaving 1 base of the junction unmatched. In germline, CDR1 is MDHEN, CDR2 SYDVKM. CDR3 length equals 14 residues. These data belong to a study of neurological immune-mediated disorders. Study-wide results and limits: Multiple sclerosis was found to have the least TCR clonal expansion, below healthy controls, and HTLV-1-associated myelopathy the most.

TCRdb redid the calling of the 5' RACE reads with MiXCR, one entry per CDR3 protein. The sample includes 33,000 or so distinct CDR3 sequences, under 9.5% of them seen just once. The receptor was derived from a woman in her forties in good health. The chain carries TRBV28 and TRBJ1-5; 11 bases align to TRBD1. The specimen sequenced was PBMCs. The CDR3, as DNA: TGTGCCAGCAGGGGACAGGGGGACAATCAGCCCCAGCATTTT. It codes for CASRGQGDNQPQHF.